This T cell receptor beta chain stems from a study of T cell responses to AZD1222 COVID-19 vaccine. Concerning this clone itself: Its specificity is unknown.

Trimming removed 7 bases at V and 2 bases at J, with 18 bases between. Germline lookup yields CDR1 MDHEN and CDR2 SYDVKM. This CDR3 has 15 amino acids. General study results and limits: Donors were chiefly white British, with a greater number of females, and clonal diversity was perhaps underestimated. Across spike, vaccine-associated CD4 TCRs were found, dominant at 160-218 and 743-854. Just a handful of people given AZD1222 tested seropositive at baseline. Nearly half of spike-specific TCRs reportedly target variant regions that are unmutated in the B.1.351 and B.1.1.7 variants.

The assay was immunoSEQ multiplex PCR, and TCRdb's table has in-frame clones only and misses some. This sample carries tens of thousands of clones, over 75% of them seen once, and the ten largest clones take more than 15%. This TCR was sampled from an adult who received the AZD1222 COVID-19 vaccine. This material consisted of peripheral blood, taken 28 days after the second AZD1222 dose. The chain combines TRBV28 with TRBJ2-7; D is possibly TRBD2 (6 bases). CDR3 DNA sequence: TGTGCCAGCATAGGGCATCCGGGGGTAGCCTACGAGCAGTACTTC. This sequence encodes CASIGHPGVAYEQYF. Variable domain in full (rest from reference TRBV28 and TRBJ2-7): DVKVTQSSRYLVKRTGEKVFLECVQDMDHENMFWYRQDPGLGLRLIYFSYDVKMKEKGDIPEGYSVSREKKERFSLILESASTNQTSMYLCASIGHPGVAYEQYFGPGTRLTVT.